This T cell receptor beta chain was documented in a study of blood T cell repertoires in COVID-19. Trimming stripped 5 bases from V and 4 bases from J, with 6 bases between. Looked up from germline, CDR1 is SGHAT and CDR2 is FQNNGV. CDR3 length: 11 amino acids. Only in-frame clones appear in the TCRdb table, and some are missing; sequencing was by immunoSEQ multiplex PCR. Among tens of thousands of clones, around 87% were seen once, and the ten largest hold 18%. This chain joins TRBV11-2 and TRBJ2-7; D is unresolved. This TCR derives from a woman aged 60-70 years with COVID-19, enrolled during active disease. The sequenced sample was peripheral blood. CDR3 region: CASSEVYEQYF. The CDR3 DNA reads TGTGCCAGCAGCGAGGTGTACGAGCAGTACTTC. The full variable domain, completed using reference TRBV11-2 and TRBJ2-7, is EAGVAQSPRYKIIEKRQSVAFWCNPISGHATLYWYQQILGQGPKLLIQFQNNGVVDDSQLPKDRFSAERLKGVDSTLKIQPAKLEDSAVYLCASSEVYEQYFGPGTRLTVT.